These 12 T cell receptor beta chains were all obtained from the same sample, sequenced in a study of CD8+ T cells in alopecia areata. RNA, once extracted, was reverse transcribed into cDNA for use as the sequencing template. Some clones are missing from TCRdb's copy, which holds only in-frame ones; the method was immunoSEQ multiplex PCR. Among fewer than 250,000 clones listed, approximately 52% were seen once. This specimen consisted of CD4+ T cells sorted from blood, obtained at week 0. Receptors originate from a human donor with alopecia areata.

The chain has TRBV20-1 and TRBJ2-5; possibly TRBD1 for D (6 bases). CDR1 is DFQATT, CDR2 SNEGSKA, per germline (reference sequence). CDR3 length equals 11 residues. The V end was cut by 6 bases, the J end by 9 bases, with 14 bases between. CDR3 sequence reads: CSAIQGRAQYF. In DNA, the CDR3 is TGCAGTGCGATACAGGGCAGGGCCCAGTACTTC.

The chain has TRBV5-1 and TRBJ2-2; TRBD2 is a possible D gene (5 bases). V was cut by 4 bases and J by 4 bases, with 14 bases left in between. Germline V lookup: CDR1 SGHRS, CDR2 YFSETQ. This CDR3 region has 15 residues. Written as DNA, the CDR3 is TGCGCCAGCAGCCCCGGCTTGGGAGTCACCGGGGAGCTGTTTTTT. Translating gives CASSPGLGVTGELFF.

This clone has only a few counts. The chain combines TRBV13 with TRBJ2-2, with 9 bases lining up with TRBD1. V lost 5 bases and J lost 2; bases outside the gene matches: 6. Germline V CDR1 and CDR2: PRHDT, FYEKMQ (reference sequence). This CDR3 has 16 amino acids. The CDR3 here is CASSMYRGPNTGELFF. Here the CDR3 DNA reads TGTGCCAGCAGCATGTACAGGGGGCCTAACACCGGGGAGCTGTTTTTT.

Regarding this clone: Other DNA sequences in this sample translate to the same CDR3. V and J are TRBV30 and TRBJ2-1, with D perhaps matching TRBD2 (5 bases). V shed 2 bases and J shed 15 bases, with 17 bases lying between them. CDR3 size: 12 residues. CDR1 and CDR2 (germline): GTSNPN, SVGIG (reference sequence). CDR3 DNA: TGTGCCTGGAGTCGGACGCCGAGCGGTCGGTTCTTC. It specifies CAWSRTPSGRFF.

The chain has TRBV27 and TRBJ2-1; 10 bases map to TRBD2. The J segment lost 7 bases and the V segment lost 4 bases, leaving 4 bases of the junction unmatched. This CDR3 comprises 14 residues. Germline CDR1 is MNHEY and CDR2 is SMNVEV (reference sequence). Written as DNA, the CDR3 is TGTGCCAGCAGTTGGGGACTAGCGATGAATGAGCAGTTCTTC. Its protein is CASSWGLAMNEQFF.

The chain joins TRBV5-1 to TRBJ1-6; D gene ambiguous. The CDR3 runs 13 residues. Trimming pared 0 bases from V and 8 bases from J, leaving 6 bases between. Per germline, CDR1 SGHRS and CDR2 YFSETQ. CDR3 DNA: TGCGCCAGCAGCTTGGAAGTTGATTCACCCCTCCACTTT. Protein product: CASSLEVDSPLHF.

The V gene is TRBV7-2, the J gene TRBJ2-1; 7 nucleotides agree with TRBD1. V dropped 5 bases and J dropped 2; count of bases not matched to a gene: 3. CDR1 and CDR2 (germline): SGHTA, FQGNSA. The CDR3 loop spans 14 amino acids. CDR3 protein: CASSPRGPYNEQFF. The CDR3 DNA sequence: TGTGCCAGCAGCCCTAGGGGGCCCTACAATGAGCAGTTCTTC.

As regards this clone: Distinct nucleotide sequences in the sample also encode this CDR3. The rearrangement uses TRBV7-2 and TRBJ2-7, with a tentative D call TRBD1 (6 bases). The V gene lost 0 bases and the J gene lost 0 bases, with 9 bases spanning the gap. Germline CDR1 SGHTA, CDR2 FQGNSA. The CDR3 consists of 15 residues. The CDR3 DNA follows: TGTGCCAGCAGCTTAGCCGGGACATCCTCCTACGAGCAGTACTTC. Translation gives CASSLAGTSSYEQYF.

This clone was observed a single time. The rearrangement joins TRBV7-8 to TRBJ2-3, with 7 bases identical to TRBD2. The CDR3 length is 16 residues. V trimming: 3 bases; J trimming: 1 base; junction bases outside the gene matches: 7. Germline V gene data show CDR1 as SGHVS and CDR2 as FQNEAQ. The CDR3 DNA reads TGTGCCAGCAGCTTTACGTTCAGCGGGGGCACAGATACGCAGTATTTT. Translation: CASSFTFSGGTDTQYF. Looking up the rest from reference TRBV7-8 and TRBJ2-3 gives the full variable domain: GAGVSQSPRYKVAKRGQDVALRCDPISGHVSLFWYQQALGQGPEFLTYFQNEAQLDKSGLPSDRFFAERPEGSVSTLKIQRTQQEDSAVYLCASSFTFSGGTDTQYFGPGTRLTVL.

This clone turned up a few times. The chain links TRBV7-2 to TRBJ2-1; D is unresolved. This CDR3 spans 12 amino acids. CDR1 SGHTA and CDR2 FQGNSA come from the germline V gene. Trimming pared 5 bases from V and 6 bases from J, leaving 8 bases between. Here the CDR3 DNA reads TGTGCCAGCAGCAATTGGGGCAATGAGCAGTTCTTC. Translating it yields CASSNWGNEQFF.

With respect to this clone: The same CDR3 arises from other DNA sequences in this sample as well. This chain uses TRBV29-1 with TRBJ2-3, with TRBD2 as a possible D gene (5 bases). The germline gives CDR1 SQVTM, CDR2 ANQGSEA. The germline V and J ends were trimmed by 5 bases and 2 bases, with 11 bases remaining between them. The CDR3 extends over 13 amino acids. CDR3: CSVRGRSTDTQYF. CDR3 DNA: TGCAGCGTTCGCGGGCGATCCACAGATACGCAGTATTTT.

This clone was seen a handful of times. V gene TRBV4-1 combines with J gene TRBJ2-1, with D perhaps being TRBD1 or TRBD2 (5 bases each). Trimming shortened V by 0 bases and J by 3 bases, and 15 bases separated the two germline ends. The CDR3 totals 17 residues. Germline CDR1 MGHRA, CDR2 YSYEKL. CDR3 protein: CASSQDTWGGGYNEQFF. CDR3 bases: TGCGCCAGCAGCCAAGATACCTGGGGCGGAGGCTACAATGAGCAGTTCTTC.